One sample yielded the 18 T cell receptor beta chains listed below, sequenced in a study of blood T cell repertoires in COVID-19. The method was immunoSEQ multiplex PCR; TCRdb's version includes in-frame clones alone and lacks a portion of them. In the table there are over 250,000 clones, less than 90% of which are singletons. Sequences were obtained from peripheral blood. The source of these receptors is a man in his 60s who had recovered from COVID-19.

The chain combines TRBV10-1 with TRBJ2-7; D gene uncertain. CDR1 and CDR2 (germline): WNHNN, SYGVQD (reference sequence). V lost 2 bases and J lost 6, with 11 bases in between. The CDR3 spans 13 residues. The DNA of the CDR3 is TGCGCCAGCAGTGAGGGCACCTCTTTCGAGCAGTACTTC. Translated: CASSEGTSFEQYF.

This clone was recorded once. The chain combines TRBV11-2 with TRBJ2-7; 11 bases fit TRBD2. The CDR3 covers 16 residues. The trim removed 5 bases at V and 2 bases at J, leaving 8 bases unmatched. CDR1 SGHAT and CDR2 FQNNGV come from the germline V gene. The CDR3 loop reads CASSRLPGLAAYEQYF. The CDR3 nucleotides are TGTGCCAGCAGCCGACTGCCGGGACTAGCGGCCTACGAGCAGTACTTC.

This clone has just one count. The chain couples TRBV4-2 to TRBJ2-2, with TRBD2 matching 15 bases. This CDR3 has 16 residues. The V and J ends lost 5 bases and 3 bases, in that order; junction bases with no gene match: 1. From germline, CDR1 is LGHNA and CDR2 YNFKEQ. The CDR3: CASSGLAGGYTGELFF. CDR3 coding DNA: TGTGCCAGCAGCGGACTAGCGGGGGGGTACACCGGGGAGCTGTTTTTT.

V and J are TRBV18 and TRBJ1-1; D unclear. V dropped 3 bases and J dropped 0 bases, with 5 bases sitting between them. The CDR3 contains 13 residues. In germline, CDR1 is KGHSH, CDR2 LQKENI. CDR3 sequence reads: CASSPSMNTEAFF. CDR3 nucleotides: TGTGCCAGCTCACCTTCCATGAACACTGAAGCTTTCTTT. Variable domain in full (rest from reference TRBV18 and TRBJ1-1): NAGVMQNPRHLVRRRGQEARLRCSPMKGHSHVYWYRQLPEEGLKFMVYLQKENIIDESGMPKERFSAEFPKEGPSILRIQQVVRGDSAAYFCASSPSMNTEAFFGQGTRLTVV.

The chain carries TRBV5-1 and TRBJ2-5; possible D gene TRBD2, 7 bases. The CDR3 is 17 residues long. Between the trimmed V and J ends, which lost 4 bases and 6 bases, there was a span of 25 bases. Germline V CDR1 and CDR2: SGHRS, YFSETQ. In DNA, the CDR3 is TGCGCCAGCAGCACAAGGGGATCGGGGCGGGGGCCTCAGACCCAGTACTTC. Residues: CASSTRGSGRGPQTQYF.

This clone has only a few counts. The chain carries TRBV7-9 and TRBJ2-7, with TRBD1 matching over 7 bases. The CDR3 totals 13 residues. V shed 5 bases and J 3 bases; nucleotides not matched to a gene: 4. Germline V gene data show CDR1 as SEHNR and CDR2 as FQNEAQ (reference sequence). The CDR3 coding sequence is TGTGCCAGCAGCACCGGGACAGACTACGAGCAGTACTTC. Its protein product is CASSTGTDYEQYF. The variable domain in full, completed from reference TRBV7-9 and TRBJ2-7, reads DTGVSQNPRHKITKRGQNVTFRCDPISEHNRLYWYRQTLGQGPEFLTYFQNEAQLEKSRLLSDRFSAERPKGSFSTLEIQRTEQGDSAMYLCASSTGTDYEQYFGPGTRLTVT.

This chain uses TRBV20-1 with TRBJ2-7; 7 nucleotides line up with TRBD2. Germline lookup yields CDR1 DFQATT and CDR2 SNEGSKA (reference sequence). This CDR3 region has 14 residues. The ends lost 3 bases at V and 0 bases at J; junction bases unmatched: 5. Here the CDR3 reads CSASLAAPSYEQYF. CDR3 coding DNA: TGCAGTGCTAGTCTAGCGGCGCCCTCCTACGAGCAGTACTTC.

The chain employs TRBV19 and TRBJ2-2; 7 bases are shared with TRBD2. This CDR3 spans 16 amino acids. Germline trimming cut 6 bases from V and 1 base from J; bases unmatched to any gene: 8. Germline CDR1 is LNHDA and CDR2 is SQIVND (reference sequence). The CDR3, as DNA: TGTGCCAGTAGCCCCGGGCTAGCGGTGAACACCGGGGAGCTGTTTTTT. Translation gives CASSPGLAVNTGELFF.

The V gene is TRBV10-1, the J gene TRBJ2-3; D is uncertain. This CDR3 region has 14 residues. V lost 0 bases and J lost 10, with 14 bases in between. Germline-derived CDR1 and CDR2 are WNHNN and SYGVQD (reference sequence). The CDR3 DNA follows: TGCGCCAGCAGTGAGTCAATTTTGTCCAATGCGCAGTATTTT. Protein: CASSESILSNAQYF.

The rearrangement joins TRBV6-5 to TRBJ1-6; D is ambiguous. The germline V gene encodes CDR1 MNHEY and CDR2 SVGAGI. The CDR3 has 15 residues. Trimming left V 5 bases short and J 5 bases short, with 13 bases between. The CDR3: CASSTTLGHNSPLHF. The CDR3 coding sequence is TGTGCCAGCAGTACCACCTTGGGCCATAATTCACCCCTCCACTTT.

This clone turned up a few times. The rearrangement uses TRBV19 and TRBJ1-1, with D possibly TRBD1 on 5 matching bases. V was cut by 1 base and J by 3 bases, with 15 bases left in between. The CDR3 runs to 16 residues. Germline V gene lookup returns CDR1 LNHDA and CDR2 SQIVND (reference sequence). CDR3: CASSIGDSAGDTEAFF. CDR3 sequence (DNA): TGTGCCAGTAGTATAGGCGACAGCGCTGGTGACACTGAAGCTTTCTTT.

Concerning this clone: The sample has other DNA sequences that encode this CDR3 too. The chain carries TRBV7-3 and TRBJ2-1; 10 nucleotides line up with TRBD1. V trimming: 3 bases; J trimming: 4 bases; junction bases outside the gene matches: 3. The CDR3 loop spans 15 amino acids. Germline CDR1 is SGHTA and CDR2 is FQGTGA. CDR3 DNA: TGTGCCAGCAGCTTGGGGACAGGGGAGTACAATGAGCAGTTCTTC. Translation gives CASSLGTGEYNEQFF.

This chain links TRBV29-1 with TRBJ1-1; possibly TRBD1 for D (6 bases). The germline V gene encodes CDR1 SQVTM and CDR2 ANQGSEA. The ends were cut back, 6 bases at V and 1 base at J, with 9 bases in the middle. This CDR3 is built from 12 residues. This CDR3 reads CSVGDKNTEAFF. CDR3 DNA sequence: TGCAGCGTAGGGGACAAGAACACTGAAGCTTTCTTT.

The chain is built from TRBV30 and TRBJ1-2; 9 bases match TRBD1. The germline V gene encodes CDR1 GTSNPN and CDR2 SVGIG (reference sequence). Losses at the gene ends were 0 bases for V and 7 bases for J; bases not matched to a gene: 9. This CDR3 is 15 amino acids long. The CDR3 sequence: CAWSVGTGGAGGYTF. The CDR3 region has the DNA TGTGCCTGGAGTGTCGGAACAGGGGGCGCGGGTGGCTACACCTTC.

The chain couples TRBV2 to TRBJ2-6; a possible D gene is TRBD1 (6 bases). With 3 bases removed from V and 1 base from J, the gap between germline ends came to 7 bases. Germline V gene sequence: CDR1 SNHLY, CDR2 FYNNEI. This CDR3 spans 15 amino acids. CDR3 sequence (DNA): TGTGCCAGCAGTGATAGGGGGTCTGGGGCCAACGTCCTGACTTTC. This sequence encodes CASSDRGSGANVLTF.

The chain combines TRBV14 with TRBJ2-5, with D perhaps matching TRBD1 (7 bases). Looked up from germline, CDR1 is SGHDN and CDR2 is FVKESK. The CDR3 runs to 13 residues. Trimming cost V 4 bases and J 5 bases, with 11 bases left between them. The CDR3 sequence: CASSPAGGETQYF. In nucleotides, the CDR3 is TGTGCCAGCAGCCCCGCAGGGGGGGAGACCCAGTACTTC.

The rearrangement links TRBV5-1 to TRBJ1-4, with 12 positions matching TRBD1. This CDR3 spans 16 amino acids. V lost 0 bases, J lost 6 bases, and 3 bases stayed unmatched. CDR1 is SGHRS, CDR2 YFSETQ, per germline. The CDR3 reads CASSLAWDRGHEKLFF. CDR3 sequence (DNA): TGCGCCAGCAGCTTGGCCTGGGACAGGGGGCATGAAAAACTGTTTTTT.

This clone was picked up one time. The CDR3 DNA reads TGTGCCAGCAGTCTGGGGAGGGAGAACACCGGGGAGCTGTTTTTT. It is translated as CASSLGRENTGELFF. V and J are TRBV5-4 and TRBJ2-2, with 7 bases aligning to TRBD2. Germline values: CDR1 SGHNT, CDR2 YYREEE (reference sequence). The V and J ends lost 5 bases and 1 base, in that order; junction bases with no gene match: 5. This CDR3 is built from 15 residues.